This TCR beta chain was recorded in a study of regulatory T cells in long-lasting Graves disease. Worth noting for this clonotype: This likely traces to a read error, being one base from a far larger clone.

The length of the CDR3 is 16 residues. The J segment lost 3 bases and the V segment lost 5 bases, leaving 7 bases of the junction unmatched. Germline loops: CDR1 MRHNA, CDR2 SNTAGT. Time point indicated: newly diagnosed GD, antithyroid drugs for less than 3 months. PBMCs were the source of the RNA used for TCR sequencing. Researchers made TCR beta libraries by using iRepertoire HTBI primers and running Arm-PCR on CDR3 regions. TCRdb independently ran MiXCR on the multiplex PCR reads; one entry per CDR3 protein. Of a few hundred thousand distinct CDR3 sequences in the sample, approximately 12% are singletons; the top ten hold approximately 17%. This sample was shared with a second study, whose subject was T cells in Graves' hyperthyroidism and ophthalmopathy.

The chain is built from TRBV6-4 and TRBJ1-5; 10 bases map to TRBD1. The origin of this receptor is a woman in her late teens or twenties with Graves disease. Here the sequenced sample was peripheral blood mononuclear cells (PBMCs), taken at new diagnosis, from a patient treated with antithyroid drugs. CDR3 DNA: TGTGCCAGCAGTTCCGGACAGGGGGTATCCAATCAGCCCCAGCATTTT. This encodes CASSSGQGVSNQPQHF.